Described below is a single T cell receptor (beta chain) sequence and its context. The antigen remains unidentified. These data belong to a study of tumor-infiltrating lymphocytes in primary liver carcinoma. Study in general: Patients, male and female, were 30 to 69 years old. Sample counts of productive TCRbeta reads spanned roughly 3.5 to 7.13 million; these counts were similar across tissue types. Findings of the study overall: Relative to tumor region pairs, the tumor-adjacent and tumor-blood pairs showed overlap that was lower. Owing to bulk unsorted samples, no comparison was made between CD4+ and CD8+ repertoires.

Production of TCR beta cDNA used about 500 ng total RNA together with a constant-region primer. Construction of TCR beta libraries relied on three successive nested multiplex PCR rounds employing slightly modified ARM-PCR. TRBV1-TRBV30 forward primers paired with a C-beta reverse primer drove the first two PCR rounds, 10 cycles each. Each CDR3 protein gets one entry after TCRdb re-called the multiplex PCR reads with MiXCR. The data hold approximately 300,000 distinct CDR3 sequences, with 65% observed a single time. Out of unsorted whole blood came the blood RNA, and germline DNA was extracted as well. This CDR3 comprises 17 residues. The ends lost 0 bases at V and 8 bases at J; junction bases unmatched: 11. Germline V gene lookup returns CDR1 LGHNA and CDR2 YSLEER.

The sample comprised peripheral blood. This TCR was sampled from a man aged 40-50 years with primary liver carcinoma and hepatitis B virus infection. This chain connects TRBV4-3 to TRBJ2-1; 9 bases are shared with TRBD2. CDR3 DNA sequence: TGCGCCAGCAGCCAAGAAAGGTCTAGCGGGATCCTGTATGAGCAGTTCTTC. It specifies CASSQERSSGILYEQFF.